This T cell receptor beta chain is from a study of cytomegalovirus exposure and HLA in healthy donors listed by TCRdb under 2017. Broadly, across the study: An earlier analysis of several hundred of the donors reported about 280 Gb of sequence data and about 120 million unique TCR beta sequences obtained from about 180 million T cells. To study patterns of TCR occurrence, a later analysis re-analyzed previously published TCR beta repertoires from around 700 donors and added high-resolution HLA genotyping. Roughly 300 gigabases of sequencing data and some 85 million unique TCR sequences were included in an early release covering about 700 HLA-typed donors. Donor age, sex, ethnicity and CMV serostatus were compiled alongside the repertoire data. All discovery cohort repertoires had been generated using a single sequencing platform. The study used immunosequencing to profile the T cell repertoires of several hundred subjects and linked those repertoires to cytomegalovirus serostatus. A few DR-DQ haplotypes were treated as single units for association and clustering because of strong linkage in the cohort. To predict cytomegalovirus infection status, the study brought together high-throughput TCR immunosequencing, statistical association of individual TCRs with disease status, and machine learning. HLA typing included class I and class II loci at four-digit resolution. In a later genetic analysis, genome-wide SNP genotypes for 398 of the 666 donors were used, and that subset was treated as a discovery cohort. Among over 350 genotyped donors of the cohort, an average of around 240,000 unique TCR beta nucleotide sequences were sequenced per donor, roughly 20% of them non-productive. The later analysis used no new phenotypic data to find candidate immune exposures, relying instead on TCR beta sequences and their occurrence across donors. The number of donors typed differed by locus, with roughly 629-640 for A, B, C, DRB1 and DQB1, more than 500 for DQA1, nearly 610 for DPA1, and around 460 for DPB1. Of the approximately 370 genotyped donors, 81% were placed in the genetic ancestry cluster associated with self-reported Caucasian donors. An earlier analysis of several hundred of the donors applied high-throughput TCR beta sequencing to assess whether each TCR beta V gene segment acted as functional or pseudogenic. Besides the first cohort of 500 to 700 subjects, a separate validation cohort made up of 120 or so different subjects was used. The study was designed to test whether signatures of past pathogen exposure could be identified by cataloging public T cell receptors. The investigation overall reported the following: Most TCR sequences were observed very rarely across donors, whereas some public TCRs were present in many individuals. A few of the identified cytomegalovirus-associated TCR beta chains were confirmed in vitro to be specific for cytomegalovirus antigens. The study gave a list of some 150 TCR beta chains associated with cytomegalovirus. In a later genetic analysis, fewer N-insertions in productive TCRs were reported among donors in an Asian-associated ancestry cluster than the approximately 630-donor mean. Because counts were too low, about 18 rarely observed V segments, including chromosome 9 orphons, were excluded from the earlier analysis of a few hundred of the donors. Sequencing depth was assumed to be roughly uniform across donors in the presence/absence analyses, though that assumption may not hold. In an earlier analysis of some 500 of the donors, most TCR beta V segments were observed in productive rearrangements about 90% or about 30% of the time, broadly matching IMGT annotations. In a later genetic analysis, a missense DCLRE1C variant was associated with V-gene and J-gene trimming of TCR beta chains, and the association was replicated in an independent cohort. The classifier was reported to diagnose cytomegalovirus status with high specificity and sensitivity in both the original and validation cohorts. According to a later analysis, most CMV-associated TCR beta chains appeared to be HLA-restricted, and the HLA associations seemed to be driven largely by CMV exposure. The sequencing pipeline was judged likely to have produced a cluster of highly shared sequence variants as a technical artifact. For the cohort, immune exposure information was limited to CMV serostatus. A later analysis found that HLA-associated TCR beta chains were more clonally expanded and had lower generation probabilities than equally common non-associated chains. According to a later analysis, TCR association rates differed among HLA loci, with DRB1 alleles showing the most associated TCRs and HLA-C alleles showing the fewest. Specific HLA alleles were associated with 15,000 to 20,000 TCR beta sequences at a false discovery rate of 0.05 in a later analysis. It was suggested by the authors that the approach could potentially be generalized to other disease states and immunological phenotypes. Assigning TCR associations to individual alleles was difficult when HLA alleles, especially DR and DQ, strongly co-occurred. HLA typing was unavailable for some donors at each locus, so association tests used only the typed subset. A further reported finding was that TCR beta sequences accurately predicted the HLA-A and HLA-B alleles for most subjects in the first cohort. This cohort had only TCR beta chains sequenced, and the lack of alpha or paired-chain data limited which features could be detected. Several of the top co-occurrence clusters appeared to be linked to parvovirus B19, influenza, CMV and Epstein-Barr virus, according to a later analysis. The 87-base-pair reads could not distinguish some IMGT-functional V segments, including TRBV6-2 and TRBV6-3, so those segments were excluded. Linkage disequilibrium might explain the correlated functional status among segregating V segments, but an unknown experimental factor could not be excluded.

Of note for this clone: Its antigen is still unknown. Base qualities were left out, and no much larger clone turns up one base away.

Libraries were prepared through the immunoSEQ multiplex PCR assay. For the multiplex PCR, a mixture combining 60 forward primers for TCR Vbeta segments and 13 reverse primers for TCR Jbeta segments was used. The CDR3 region of rearranged TCR beta genes was amplified from genomic DNA by a multiplex PCR assay. On the Illumina HiSeq System, the amplified TCR beta libraries were sequenced as 87-base-pair reads. Per the authors' processing: In a later analysis, tens of millions of unique TCR beta chains were counted across the 500 to 700 repertoires, and about 9.9 million of these chains were shared by at least two donors. To remove PCR and sequencing errors, raw reads were error-corrected and collapsed into unique sequences using a nearest-neighbor algorithm that merged closely related sequences. Alignment of CDR3 sequences to IMGT reference sequences was used to assign V, D and J gene segments. For a sequence to be retained, at least a six-nucleotide match to both a V gene segment and a J gene segment was required. Rearrangements were called productive when the CDR3 lacked stop codons and stayed in frame with V and J; all others were non-productive. CDR3 was defined by IMGT convention, running from the second conserved V-encoded cysteine to the conserved J-encoded phenylalanine. The earlier analysis of roughly 590 of the donors excluded any sequence lacking an unambiguous match to a single V gene segment. An earlier analysis of over 450 of the donors classified V segments as functional when productive rearrangements were above 56.7% and as segregating when the standard deviation between donors was above 5%. A statistical classification framework was developed to diagnose cytomegalovirus status using the catalog of TCR beta chain sequences. In a later analysis, TCR nucleotide sequences were compared against IMGT/GENE-DB human TR gene sequences so that V and J genes could be assigned. In a later analysis, CDR3 sequences and most-parsimonious VDJ recombination scenarios were assigned using the TCRdist pipeline. In a later analysis, each TCR beta chain was defined by its CDR3 amino acid sequence together with its V-gene family, and reads without a unique V-gene family were excluded. As a way to deal with suspected cross-contamination and a sequencing artifact, a later analysis dropped roughly 620 nucleotide sequences that were highly shared and had low generation probability. In a later analysis, a clonal expansion index for each public chain was calculated from normalized within-repertoire ranks of inferred template counts. In a later analysis, generation probabilities were computed using a VDJ recombination model fitted to out-of-frame rearrangements, and the results were checked against IGoR. A later analysis scored TCR-TCR, TCR-HLA and TCR-CMV co-occurrence with hypergeometric tests, applying a repertoire-size bias correction to TCR pairs. To estimate false discovery rates, a later analysis permuted the HLA or CMV assignments 20 times. In a later analysis, co-occurring TCRs were grouped using DBSCAN, and TCRdist sequence similarity was added for clustering within HLA-allele-positive subsets. Co-occurrence clustering excluded repertoires with fewer than 30,000 or more than 120,000 public chains, plus five with anomalous nucleotide sharing. The clones in this table, taken by TCRdb from immuneACCESS, are in-frame only. Not every clone is retained; where verified, under half of the shortfall comes from an unresolved V gene, and the cause of the rest is unknown. That table is the source of V, J and clone size, and D and trimming were worked out from the DNA. The sample table lists over 50,000 clones, about four fifths of them with a count of one. Together, the top ten hold approximately 1.7% of the sample.

The cohort comprised hundreds of healthy bone marrow donors. All cohort members were sampled while nominally healthy, although unrecorded immune exposures were likely present. The donor tested CMV seronegative, placing the donor among the approximately 360 seronegative members of the cohort. Every donor gave a peripheral blood sample, and the peripheral blood mononuclear cells from that sample were used for TCR beta sequencing. The Qiagen DNeasy Blood Extraction Kit was used to extract genomic DNA from the blood cell samples. Relative to germline, V is 0 bases shorter and J is 0 bases shorter, with 15 bases between their ends. CDR1 and CDR2 are drawn from the germline V gene: MGHRA, YSYEKL. From cysteine to phenylalanine, the CDR3 is 18 amino acids long. Only CDR3 DNA remains: 54 bases, in frame from the first base.

The TCR was taken from a man aged 35 to 55 in good health and CMV-seronegative. The V and J genes are TRBV4-1 and TRBJ1-5; the D segment could be TRBD1, given 6 matching bases. Material: PBMCs. Here is the DNA: TGCGCCAGCAGCCAAGATCGGGAGGGGGGGACTAGCAATCAGCCCCAGCATTTT. It translates as CASSQDREGGTSNQPQHF.